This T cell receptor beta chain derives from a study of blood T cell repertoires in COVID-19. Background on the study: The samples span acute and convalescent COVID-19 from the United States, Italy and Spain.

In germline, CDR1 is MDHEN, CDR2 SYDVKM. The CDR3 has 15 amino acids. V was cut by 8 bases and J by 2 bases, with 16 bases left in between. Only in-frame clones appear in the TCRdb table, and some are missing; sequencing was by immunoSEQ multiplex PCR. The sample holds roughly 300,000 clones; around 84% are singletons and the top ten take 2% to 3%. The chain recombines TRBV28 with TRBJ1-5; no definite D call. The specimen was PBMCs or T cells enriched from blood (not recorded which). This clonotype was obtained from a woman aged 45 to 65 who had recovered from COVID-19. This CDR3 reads CASSWVRFGNQPQHF. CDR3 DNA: TGTGCCAGCTCCTGGGTGAGGTTTGGCAATCAGCCCCAGCATTTT.